Following are 5 T cell receptor beta chains from one sample sequenced in a study of T cells in Graves' hyperthyroidism and ophthalmopathy. Amplified TCR beta CDR3 regions derived from RNA transcripts. Primed by the HTBI set, a first-round RT-PCR was run on the TCR CDR3. TCRdb independently ran MiXCR on the multiplex PCR reads; one entry per CDR3 protein. Of roughly 360,000 distinct CDR3 sequences listed, roughly 12% are singletons. Sequencing input: blood. These receptors all come from a man aged 25 to 40 with Graves' hyperthyroidism that later progressed to Graves' ophthalmopathy.

This rearrangement joins TRBV10-3 to TRBJ2-3, with 7 positions matching TRBD2. With 5 bases clipped from V and 4 bases from J, the junction kept 3 bases outside the gene matches. The germline gives CDR1 ENHRY, CDR2 SYGVKD. This CDR3 region has 13 residues. This CDR3 is CAISSTSSDTQYF. CDR3 DNA: TGTGCCATCAGTTCGACTAGCTCAGATACGCAGTATTTT.

This clonotype has a count of ten or more. J is TRBJ1-3 and V is TRBV6-6; the D is unclear. This CDR3 contains 16 residues. Trimming shortened V by 2 bases and J by 0 bases, and 11 bases separated the two germline ends. The V gene's germline CDR1 is MNHNY and CDR2 SVGAGI (reference sequence). CDR3 coding DNA: TGTGCCAGCAGTTACGTCGAGCCTTACTCTGGAAACACCATATATTTT. Translated: CASSYVEPYSGNTIYF.

This clonotype was seen a handful of times. This chain joins TRBV20-1 and TRBJ1-1, with D maybe TRBD1 (5 bases). CDR1 DFQATT and CDR2 SNEGSKA come from the germline V gene (reference sequence). The CDR3 loop spans 12 amino acids. The germline V and J ends were trimmed by 6 bases and 5 bases, with 13 bases remaining between them. The CDR3 DNA sequence: TGCAGTGCCGGGGGGGGGTGGACTGAAGCTTTCTTT. It yields the protein CSAGGGWTEAFF.

The rearrangement joins TRBV4-2 to TRBJ2-3; 10 bases line up with TRBD2. Germline V CDR1 and CDR2: LGHNA, YNFKEQ. The CDR3 sequence is 16 residues long. V lost 3 bases to trimming and J lost 5 bases; unmatched junction nucleotides: 8. As DNA, the CDR3 is TGTGCCAGCAGCCAGATTTATAGCGGGGGGCGAGATACGCAGTATTTT. It specifies CASSQIYSGGRDTQYF.

At least ten counts were recorded for this clonotype. The chain has TRBV2 and TRBJ1-1, with TRBD1 identical over 8 bases. Germline values: CDR1 SNHLY, CDR2 FYNNEI. V shed 6 bases, J shed 6 bases, and the junction held 12 bases outside the gene matches. CDR3 length: 15 residues. In DNA form, the CDR3 reads TGTGCCAGCAGGGCTGGACAGGGCGGGCGCGCTGAAGCTTTCTTT. The encoded protein is CASRAGQGGRAEAFF.